These 6 T cell receptor beta chains were sequenced from one sample in a study of spatial heterogeneity in lung cancer. From the 5' RACE reads, TCRdb called clonotypes with MiXCR, one entry per CDR3 protein. This sample carries 9,500 to 12,000 distinct CDR3 sequences, approximately 6.3% of them seen once, and the ten largest clones take under 30%. Time point noted: sample taken at primary tumor resection. This sample comprised PBMCs, obtained at surgery. The receptors come from a male donor with early-stage non-small cell lung cancer.

In its sample, this clonotype ranks as medium-sized. This chain uses TRBV5-6 with TRBJ2-5; D is possibly TRBD2 (5 bases). CDR3 length equals 16 residues. V was cut by 0 bases and J by 2 bases, with 14 bases left in between. Looked up from germline, CDR1 is SGHDT and CDR2 is YYEEEE. CDR3 coding DNA: TGTGCCAGCAGCTTGGAAGTCGGAGAGGGACAAGAGACCCAGTACTTC. As protein: CASSLEVGEGQETQYF.

This clonotype was counted between two and nine times. The chain links TRBV7-2 to TRBJ2-5, with 11 bases that match TRBD2. Germline assignment: CDR1 SGHTA and CDR2 FQGNSA. This CDR3 has 17 amino acids. The trim removed 5 bases at V and 4 bases at J, leaving 12 bases unmatched. The CDR3, as DNA: TGTGCCAGCAGCACCACGAGACTAGCGGGACTTTTAGAGACCCAGTACTTC. Its translation is CASSTTRLAGLLETQYF.

This clonotype was recorded at least ten times. The chain employs TRBV7-2 and TRBJ2-5, with D tentatively TRBD2 (6 bases). The CDR3 has 16 residues. Germline assignment: CDR1 SGHTA and CDR2 FQGNSA. V shed 3 bases and J shed 5 bases, with 19 bases lying between them. CDR3 sequence: CASSFGGSRRRETQYF. CDR3 sequence (DNA): TGTGCCAGCAGCTTCGGAGGGTCCCGGCGTCGTGAGACCCAGTACTTC.

This clonotype was seen at least ten times. This chain links TRBV6-1 with TRBJ2-5; D may be TRBD2 (5 bases). The CDR3 length is 14 residues. CDR1 MNHNS and CDR2 SASEGT come from the germline V gene. V gave up 1 base and J gave up 6 bases, with 12 bases separating them. The CDR3 reads CASSEEEVRKTQYF. For the CDR3, the DNA is TGTGCCAGCAGTGAAGAGGAGGTTCGAAAGACCCAGTACTTC.

This clonotype appeared many times. The V call is TRBV5-1, the J call TRBJ1-4; D is perhaps TRBD1 (5 bases). There are 14 residues in the CDR3. With 4 bases removed from V and 8 bases from J, the gap between germline ends came to 15 bases. Germline V CDR1 and CDR2: SGHRS, YFSETQ. CDR3 sequence reads: CASSPRQGAEKLFF. The CDR3 DNA follows: TGCGCCAGCAGCCCTCGGCAGGGCGCAGAAAAACTGTTTTTT.

This clonotype rates as medium-sized. The V and J genes are TRBV18 and TRBJ2-5; D unclear. CDR3 length: 17 amino acids. Trimming pared 3 bases from V and 0 bases from J, leaving 17 bases between. CDR1 is KGHSH, CDR2 LQKENI, per germline. The CDR3 coding sequence is TGTGCCAGCTCACCCCAGCCTGATTTGAAGTACCAAGAGACCCAGTACTTC. This translates into CASSPQPDLKYQETQYF.